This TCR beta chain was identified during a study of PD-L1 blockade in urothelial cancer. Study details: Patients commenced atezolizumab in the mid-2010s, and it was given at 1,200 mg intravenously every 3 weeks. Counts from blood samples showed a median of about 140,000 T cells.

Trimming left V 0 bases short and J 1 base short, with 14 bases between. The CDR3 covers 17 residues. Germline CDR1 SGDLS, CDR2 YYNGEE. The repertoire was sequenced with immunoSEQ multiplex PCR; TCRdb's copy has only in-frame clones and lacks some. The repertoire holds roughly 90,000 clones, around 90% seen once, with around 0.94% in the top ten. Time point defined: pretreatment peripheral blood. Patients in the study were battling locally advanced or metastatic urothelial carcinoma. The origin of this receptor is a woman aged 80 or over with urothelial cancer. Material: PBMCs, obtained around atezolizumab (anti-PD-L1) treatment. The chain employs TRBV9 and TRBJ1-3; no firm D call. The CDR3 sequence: CASSVEVGRRSGNTIYF. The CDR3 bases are TGTGCCAGCAGCGTAGAGGTAGGGAGGAGGTCTGGAAACACCATATATTTT. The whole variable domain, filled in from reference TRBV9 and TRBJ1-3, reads DSGVTQTPKHLITATGQRVTLRCSPRSGDLSVYWYQQSLDQGLQFLIQYYNGEERAKGNILERFSAQQFPDLHSELNLSSLELGDSALYFCASSVEVGRRSGNTIYFGEGSWLTVV.